This TCR beta chain was found in a study of cytomegalovirus exposure and HLA in healthy donors. This CDR3 contains 18 residues. The germline gives CDR1 SGHTA, CDR2 FQGNSA. The V and J ends lost 1 base and 2 bases, in that order; junction bases with no gene match: 14. The PCR was carried out with 60 Vbeta primers and 13 Jbeta primers. Authors' analysis steps: A later analysis counted some 87 million unique TCR beta chains, roughly 11 million shared. Sequencing was performed with immunoSEQ multiplex PCR; in TCRdb, only in-frame clones are kept and a portion is missing. From that table come the V and J calls and clone size; the DNA was used to work out D and trimming. The table records some 130,000 clones, approximately 82% of them present only once. Study findings and constraints: Analyzed later, association rates of TCRs varied across HLA loci, with DRB1 most and HLA-C fewest. Most subjects had HLA-A and HLA-B alleles reportedly predicted accurately by TCR beta sequences.

Concerning this clone: Its specificity is not known.

The TCR sequence derives from a boy between 2 and 10 years old in good health and CMV-seronegative. The sequencing sample was made of PBMCs. The V gene is TRBV7-2, the J gene TRBJ2-7, with 7 bases fitting TRBD1. CDR3 protein: CASSLDRGTKKTTYEQYF. The DNA of the CDR3 is TGTGCCAGCAGCTTAGACAGGGGAACTAAAAAGACCACCTACGAGCAGTACTTC.